The rows below give T cell receptor beta chains drawn from one sample of a study of tumor-infiltrating lymphocytes in oesophageal squamous cell carcinoma. In TCRdb, the PCR reads were re-called with MiXCR into one record per CDR3 protein. The sample consists of some 15,000 distinct CDR3 sequences, 50% to 55% of them appearing once. Material: esophageal tumor tissue. Source of these receptors: a female donor with esophageal squamous cell carcinoma. CDR3s include the opening cysteine and the closing phenylalanine or tryptophan. The D gene is left open where the match is weak. Only part of the rows carry a size: once, few, many, or a class if the clone is expanded.

size	D	J	V	DNA	CDR3
NA	NA	TRBJ2-3	TRBV7-2	TGTGCCAGCAGCTTAACGTTTCGGGGGGCTAGCACAGATACGCAGTATTTT	CASSLTFRGASTDTQYF
NA	NA	TRBJ2-5	TRBV7-6	TGTGCCAGCAGCTTAGGGGTAGAAGAGACCCAGTACTTC	CASSLGVEETQYF
NA	TRBD2	TRBJ2-5	TRBV28	TGTGCCAGCAGTCCCCTCGGGGAAGCGGGGGGGAGGGAGACCCAGTACTTC	CASSPLGEAGGRETQYF
NA	NA	TRBJ2-1	TRBV5-6	TGTGCCAGCAGCTTGGCTACAGGGAGCATTCTGGGGACTACCATCTTC	CASSLATGSILGTTIF
NA	NA	TRBJ1-1	TRBV12-3/TRBV12-4	TGTGCCAGCAGTTATACCGGGATTGAAGCTTTCTTT	CASSYTGIEAFF
few	TRBD2	TRBJ2-1	TRBV7-3	TGTGCCAGCAGCCGCAAGGCGGGGGGGCCAAGGGATGAGCAGTTCTTC	CASSRKAGGPRDEQFF
NA	NA	TRBJ1-2	TRBV11-2	TGTGCCAGCAGCACCTCTGGACAGTCCTATGGCTACACCTTC	CASSTSGQSYGYTF
medium-sized	NA	TRBJ1-2	TRBV6-1	TGTGCCAGCAGCGGAGGGACCTATGGCTACACCTTC	CASSGGTYGYTF
NA	NA	TRBJ2-7	TRBV11-2	TGTGCCAGCAGCTTACTGGGCCCCCATGCGCAGTACTTC	CASSLLGPHAQYF
NA	NA	TRBJ2-2	TRBV7-4	TGTGCCAGCAGCTTAGCGCTTCAGGGCTCGCACACCGGGGAGCTGTTTTTT	CASSLALQGSHTGELFF
few	NA	TRBJ2-5	TRBV7-3	TGTGCCAGCAGCTTAGGACGCGGACAAGAGACCCAGTACTTC	CASSLGRGQETQYF
many	NA	TRBJ1-2	TRBV7-8	TGTGCCAGCAGCCCCTCGGGGTGGTTTGGCTACACCTTC	CASSPSGWFGYTF
NA	TRBD2	TRBJ2-5	TRBV7-3	TGTGCCAGCAGCAGAGCCGGGACTAGCGAAGAGACCCAGTACTTC	CASSRAGTSEETQYF
many	NA	TRBJ2-1	TRBV5-1	TGCGCCAGCAGCCCGGGACTCCAAACCTACAATGAGCAGTTCTTC	CASSPGLQTYNEQFF
few	TRBD2	TRBJ2-1	TRBV7-3	TGTGCCAGCAGCTTATCCCTAGCGGGAGGGGTCAATGAGCAGTTCTTC	CASSLSLAGGVNEQFF
NA	NA	TRBJ2-3	TRBV7-2	TGTGCCAGCAGCTTACGGACAGATACGCAGTATTTT	CASSLRTDTQYF
NA	NA	TRBJ2-2	TRBV7-6	TGTGCCAGCAGCTTATCCGGGGAGCTGTTTTTT	CASSLSGELFF
NA	NA	TRBJ2-3	TRBV7-2	TGTGCCAGCAGCCCCGGGACACCGCATACGCAGTATTTT	CASSPGTPHTQYF
medium-sized	TRBD2	TRBJ2-1	TRBV27	TGTGCCAGCAGTTTATATCTGTCTAGCGGACGCAATGAGCAGTTCTTC	CASSLYLSSGRNEQFF
NA	NA	TRBJ2-1	TRBV7-3	TGTGCCAGCAGCTCAGGGCGGGGAACCTACAATGAGCAGTTCTTC	CASSSGRGTYNEQFF